This entry concerns a single T cell receptor beta chain. This CDR3 spans 17 amino acids. Trimming removed 0 bases from V and 4 bases from J, with 17 bases in between. From germline, CDR1 is SGHVS and CDR2 FNYEAQ. The table came from immunoSEQ multiplex PCR; TCRdb's copy has only in-frame clones and leaves some out. The sample lists 100,000 to 120,000 clones; roughly 89% were seen once. This specimen belongs to a study of cytomegalovirus exposure and HLA in healthy donors. The sample comprised PBMCs. The V gene is TRBV7-6, the J gene TRBJ2-3; maybe TRBD2 (6 bases). This TCR came from a young woman in good health and CMV-seronegative. The CDR3 loop is CASSLAIPGRRADTQYF. DNA for the CDR3: TGTGCCAGCAGCTTAGCCATCCCAGGGCGGAGGGCAGATACGCAGTATTTT.